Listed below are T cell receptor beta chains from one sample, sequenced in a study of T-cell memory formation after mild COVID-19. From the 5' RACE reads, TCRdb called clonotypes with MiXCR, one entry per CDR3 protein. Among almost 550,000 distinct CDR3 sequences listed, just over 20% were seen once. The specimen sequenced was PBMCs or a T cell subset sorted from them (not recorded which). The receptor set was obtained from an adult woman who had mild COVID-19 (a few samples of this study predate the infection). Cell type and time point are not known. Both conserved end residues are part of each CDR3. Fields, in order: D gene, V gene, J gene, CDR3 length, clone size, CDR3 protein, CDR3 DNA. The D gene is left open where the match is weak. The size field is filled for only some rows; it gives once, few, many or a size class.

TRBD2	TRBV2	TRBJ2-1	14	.	CASSETRSGSSQFF	TGTGCCAGCAGTGAAACCCGAAGCGGGAGTTCACAGTTCTTC
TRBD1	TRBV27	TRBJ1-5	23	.	CASSLSTYSWDRGRRDSNQPQHF	TGTGCCAGCAGTTTATCGACCTATTCTTGGGACAGGGGGCGTAGGGATAGCAATCAGCCCCAGCATTTT
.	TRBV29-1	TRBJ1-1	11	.	CSVSVTTEAFF	TGCAGCGTGTCTGTCACCACTGAAGCTTTCTTT
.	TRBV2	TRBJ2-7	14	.	CASSDPGSSYEQYF	TGTGCCAGCAGTGACCCGGGGAGCTCCTACGAGCAGTACTTC
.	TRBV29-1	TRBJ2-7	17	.	CSVEEPDNREGVYEQYF	TGCAGCGTTGAAGAACCGGATAACAGGGAAGGAGTCTACGAGCAGTACTTC
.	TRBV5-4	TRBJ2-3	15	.	CASSLESYGTDTQYF	TGTGCCAGCAGCTTGGAGTCGTACGGGACAGATACGCAGTATTTT
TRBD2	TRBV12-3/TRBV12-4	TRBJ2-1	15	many	CASNLLAEHNNEQFF	TGTGCCAGCAATCTACTAGCGGAGCATAACAATGAGCAGTTCTTC
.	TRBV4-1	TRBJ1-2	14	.	CASSQEATGYGYTF	TGCGCCAGCAGCCAAGAGGCTACAGGGTATGGCTACACCTTC
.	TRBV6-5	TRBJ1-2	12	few	CASRLTDSGYTF	TGTGCCAGCAGATTAACAGACTCGGGCTACACCTTC
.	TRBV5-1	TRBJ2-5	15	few	CASSTSTVVKETQYF	TGCGCCAGCAGCACCTCCACAGTGGTTAAAGAGACCCAGTACTTC
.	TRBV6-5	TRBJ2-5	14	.	CASRRNRLQETQYF	TGTGCCAGCAGACGAAACAGATTACAAGAGACCCAGTACTTC
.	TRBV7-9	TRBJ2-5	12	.	CASSYTKETQYF	TGTGCCAGCAGCTATACTAAAGAGACCCAGTACTTC
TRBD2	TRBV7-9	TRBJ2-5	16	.	CASSPGTSGDQETQYF	TGTGCCAGCAGCCCCGGGACTAGCGGGGACCAAGAGACCCAGTACTTC
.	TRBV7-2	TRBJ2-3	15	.	CASSPVGGNTDTQYF	TGTGCCAGCTCCCCCGTCGGTGGGAACACAGATACGCAGTATTTT
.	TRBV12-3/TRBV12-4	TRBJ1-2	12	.	CASSFPGFGYTF	TGTGCCAGCAGTTTCCCAGGGTTCGGCTACACCTTC
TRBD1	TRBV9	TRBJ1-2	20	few	CASSVAPNRGGTGGNYGYTF	TGTGCCAGCAGCGTCGCCCCCAATAGAGGGGGGACAGGGGGCAACTATGGCTACACCTTC
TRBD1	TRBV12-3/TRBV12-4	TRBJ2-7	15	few	CASSSQWDSPYEQYF	TGTGCCAGCAGTTCCCAATGGGACAGTCCCTACGAGCAGTACTTC
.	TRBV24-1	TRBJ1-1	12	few	CATSDLLAGWVF	TGTGCCACCAGTGATTTGCTCGCAGGGTGGGTCTTT
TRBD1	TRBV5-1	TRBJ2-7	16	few	CASSQTPSGTGDEQYF	TGCGCCAGCAGCCAAACACCTTCAGGGACAGGGGACGAGCAGTACTTC
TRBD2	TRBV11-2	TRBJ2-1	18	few	CASSFRLAGGPTDNEQFF	TGTGCCAGCAGCTTTCGACTAGCGGGGGGTCCTACTGACAATGAGCAGTTCTTC
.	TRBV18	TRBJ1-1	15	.	CASSHRTAPHPEAFF	TGTGCCAGCTCACACCGGACAGCGCCCCACCCTGAAGCTTTCTTT
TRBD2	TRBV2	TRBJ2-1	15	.	CASSVKRGGRNEQFF	TGTGCCAGCAGTGTAAAGCGGGGGGGACGGAATGAGCAGTTCTTC
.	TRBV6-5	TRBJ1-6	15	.	CASSYSNGDNSPLHF	TGTGCCAGCAGTTACTCGAATGGGGATAATTCACCCCTCCACTTT
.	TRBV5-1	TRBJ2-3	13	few	CASSLVSQDTQYF	TGCGCCAGCAGCTTGGTGAGCCAAGATACGCAGTATTTT
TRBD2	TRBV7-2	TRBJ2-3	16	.	CASTSGSGGATDTQYF	TGTGCCAGCACCTCAGGGAGCGGGGGGGCGACAGATACGCAGTATTTT
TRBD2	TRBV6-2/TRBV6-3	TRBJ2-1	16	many	CASRTVGLANYNEQFF	TGTGCCAGCAGAACGGTGGGACTAGCGAACTACAATGAGCAGTTCTTC
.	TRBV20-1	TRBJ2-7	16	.	CSARDHEDPGTYEQYF	TGCAGTGCTAGAGATCATGAGGACCCGGGCACCTACGAGCAGTACTTC
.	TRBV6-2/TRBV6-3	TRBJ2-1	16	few	CASSYSGTRVRAEQFF	TGTGCCAGCAGTTACTCAGGAACTAGAGTTCGTGCTGAGCAGTTCTTC
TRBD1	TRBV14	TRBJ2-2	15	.	CASSQTGGITGELFF	TGTGCCAGCAGCCAGACAGGGGGGATCACCGGGGAGCTATTTTTT
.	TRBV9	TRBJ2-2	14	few	CASKASSFAGELFF	TGTGCCAGCAAAGCGAGCTCATTCGCCGGGGAGCTGTTTTTT
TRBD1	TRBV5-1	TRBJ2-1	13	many	CASSITGDNEQFF	TGCGCCAGCAGCATAACAGGGGACAATGAGCAGTTCTTC
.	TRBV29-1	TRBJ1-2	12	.	CSVRGTAGGYTF	TGCAGCGTAAGGGGGACCGCCGGTGGCTACACCTTC
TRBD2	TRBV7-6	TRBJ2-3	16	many	CASKRVAGGHTDTQYF	TGTGCCAGCAAGCGGGTAGCGGGCGGGCACACAGATACGCAGTATTTT
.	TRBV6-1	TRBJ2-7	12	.	CAGGSAFYEQYF	TGTGCCGGTGGGAGCGCGTTCTACGAGCAGTACTTC
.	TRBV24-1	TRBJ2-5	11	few	CATRSGATQYF	TGTGCCACCAGGTCGGGAGCGACCCAGTACTTC
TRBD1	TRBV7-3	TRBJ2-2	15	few	CASSSQGKNTGELFF	TGTGCCAGCAGCTCACAGGGGAAGAACACCGGGGAGCTGTTTTTT
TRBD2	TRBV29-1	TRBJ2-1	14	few	CSVGVSREGNEQFF	TGCAGCGTCGGCGTATCGCGGGAGGGCAATGAGCAGTTCTTC